A selection of T cell receptor beta chains follows, all from one sample in a study of T cells in localized non-small cell lung cancer. Some clones are missing from TCRdb's copy, which holds only in-frame ones; the method was immunoSEQ multiplex PCR. This sample has around 40,000 clones, with approximately 91% found just once. The sample here was peripheral blood, taken before any cancer treatment. The source is a female donor of 60 years or more with stage I squamous cell lung carcinoma. The CDR3 runs from the conserved cysteine through the conserved F or W. The D gene is left open where the match is weak. The size field is filled for only some rows; it gives once, few, many or a size class.

CDR3aa: CASSLPGQGATEAFF; CDR3nt: TGTGCCAGCAGCCTCCCTGGACAGGGGGCCACTGAAGCTTTCTTT; v_gene: TRBV13; d_gene: TRBD1; j_gene: TRBJ1-1; abundance: .
CDR3aa: CASTRRDRRMVDEQFF; CDR3nt: TGTGCCAGCACCCGTCGGGACAGGAGAATGGTCGATGAGCAGTTCTTC; v_gene: TRBV2; d_gene: TRBD1; j_gene: TRBJ2-1; abundance: once
CDR3aa: CASSSDGTAGNTIYF; CDR3nt: TGTGCCAGCAGCTCGGACGGGACAGCTGGAAACACCATATATTTT; v_gene: TRBV7-6; d_gene: TRBD1; j_gene: TRBJ1-3; abundance: few
CDR3aa: CASSEDLREQETQYF; CDR3nt: TGTGCCAGCAGTGAAGATTTGCGGGAACAAGAGACCCAGTACTTC; v_gene: TRBV2; d_gene: .; j_gene: TRBJ2-5; abundance: .
CDR3aa: CASSQRLGGREKLFF; CDR3nt: TGTGCCAGCAGTCAACGCTTAGGGGGCCGTGAAAAACTGTTTTTT; v_gene: TRBV6-6; d_gene: TRBD1; j_gene: TRBJ1-4; abundance: once
CDR3aa: CASSLGQGAGQPQHF; CDR3nt: TGCGCCAGCAGCTTAGGACAGGGGGCAGGGCAGCCCCAGCATTTT; v_gene: TRBV5-1; d_gene: TRBD1; j_gene: TRBJ1-5; abundance: .
CDR3aa: CASSLPGGGAREQYF; CDR3nt: TGTGCCAGCAGCTTACCGGGAGGGGGAGCTCGCGAGCAGTACTTC; v_gene: TRBV7-2; d_gene: TRBD2; j_gene: TRBJ2-7; abundance: .
CDR3aa: CASSVRGLAGHTNTGELFF; CDR3nt: TGTGCCAGCAGCGTCCGTGGACTAGCGGGACATACGAACACCGGGGAGCTGTTTTTT; v_gene: TRBV9; d_gene: TRBD2; j_gene: TRBJ2-2; abundance: few
CDR3aa: CASSRQGDTGELFF; CDR3nt: TGTGCCAGCTCTCGACAGGGAGACACCGGGGAGCTGTTTTTT; v_gene: TRBV18; d_gene: TRBD1; j_gene: TRBJ2-2; abundance: .
CDR3aa: CASSKGQGAGGYTF; CDR3nt: TGTGCCAGCAGTAAGGGACAGGGGGCAGGTGGCTACACCTTC; v_gene: TRBV6-5; d_gene: TRBD1; j_gene: TRBJ1-2; abundance: .
CDR3aa: CASSYPDSSGNTIYF; CDR3nt: TGTGCCAGCAGTTACCCTGACAGCTCTGGAAACACCATATATTTT; v_gene: TRBV6-6; d_gene: .; j_gene: TRBJ1-3; abundance: .
CDR3aa: CAWGQGTYEQYF; CDR3nt: TGTGCCTGGGGACAGGGGACTTACGAGCAGTACTTC; v_gene: TRBV30; d_gene: TRBD1; j_gene: TRBJ2-7; abundance: .
CDR3aa: CASSLALASGQETQYF; CDR3nt: TGTGCCAGCAGCCTTGCGTTGGCTAGCGGACAAGAGACCCAGTACTTC; v_gene: TRBV7-9; d_gene: TRBD2; j_gene: TRBJ2-5; abundance: .
CDR3aa: CASSQGPWYNEQFF; CDR3nt: TGTGCCAGCAGCCAGGGTCCCTGGTACAATGAGCAGTTCTTC; v_gene: TRBV7-3; d_gene: .; j_gene: TRBJ2-1; abundance: .
CDR3aa: CASSPLATTNTGELFF; CDR3nt: TGCGCCAGCAGTCCACTAGCGACTACGAACACCGGGGAGCTGTTTTTT; v_gene: TRBV5-1; d_gene: TRBD2; j_gene: TRBJ2-2; abundance: .
CDR3aa: CASSSHVGGRNYEQFF; CDR3nt: TGTGCCAGCAGCTCCCACGTTGGCGGGAGGAACTACGAGCAGTTCTTC; v_gene: TRBV7-8; d_gene: TRBD2; j_gene: TRBJ2-1; abundance: .
CDR3aa: CASSPYGSYTGELFF; CDR3nt: TGTGCCAGCAGCCCCTACGGGAGCTACACCGGGGAGCTGTTTTTT; v_gene: TRBV5-4; d_gene: .; j_gene: TRBJ2-2; abundance: .
CDR3aa: CASSLGLGADTQYF; CDR3nt: TGTGCCAGCAGCCTCGGACTAGGGGCAGATACGCAGTATTTT; v_gene: TRBV9; d_gene: TRBD2; j_gene: TRBJ2-3; abundance: .
CDR3aa: CASSPGVRDTQYF; CDR3nt: TGTGCCAGTAGTCCCGGGGTGCGAGATACGCAGTATTTT; v_gene: TRBV19; d_gene: .; j_gene: TRBJ2-3; abundance: medium-sized
CDR3aa: CASSTGQGNTGELFF; CDR3nt: TGTGCCAGTAGTACCGGACAGGGGAACACCGGGGAGCTGTTTTTT; v_gene: TRBV19; d_gene: TRBD1; j_gene: TRBJ2-2; abundance: .
CDR3aa: CASSRRLSTNEKLFF; CDR3nt: TGTGCCAGTAGTCGCCGACTGTCAACTAATGAAAAACTGTTTTTT; v_gene: TRBV19; d_gene: .; j_gene: TRBJ1-4; abundance: .
CDR3aa: CASSQVRAGEQYF; CDR3nt: TGTGCCAGCAGCCAAGTCCGGGCTGGCGAGCAGTACTTC; v_gene: TRBV14; d_gene: .; j_gene: TRBJ2-7; abundance: .
CDR3aa: CASSSSSYEQYF; CDR3nt: TGTGCCAGCAGCTCCAGCTCCTACGAGCAGTACTTC; v_gene: TRBV7-9; d_gene: .; j_gene: TRBJ2-7; abundance: .
CDR3aa: CASSPLEITGELFF; CDR3nt: TGTGCCAGCTCACCACTGGAAATTACCGGGGAGCTGTTTTTT; v_gene: TRBV18; d_gene: .; j_gene: TRBJ2-2; abundance: .
CDR3aa: CASSRDRGTETQYF; CDR3nt: TGTGCCAGCAGCCGGGACAGGGGAACCGAGACCCAGTACTTC; v_gene: TRBV6-1; d_gene: TRBD1; j_gene: TRBJ2-5; abundance: once
CDR3aa: CASSGILDTQYF; CDR3nt: TGTGCCAGTAGCGGGATATTAGATACGCAGTATTTT; v_gene: TRBV5-4; d_gene: TRBD2; j_gene: TRBJ2-3; abundance: .
CDR3aa: CASSLISGRSYNEQFF; CDR3nt: TGTGCCAGCAGCTTAATTAGCGGGAGATCCTACAATGAGCAGTTCTTC; v_gene: TRBV5-6; d_gene: TRBD2; j_gene: TRBJ2-1; abundance: .